These 4 T cell receptor beta chains share one sample of origin, sequenced in a study of blood T cell repertoires in COVID-19. Produced via immunoSEQ multiplex PCR; TCRdb's table is partial and in-frame only. The repertoire includes more than 200,000 clones, around nine tenths of them detected once, and approximately 2% sits in the top ten. Sequences were obtained from peripheral blood. Receptor source: a woman between 35 and 50 years old who had recovered from COVID-19.

This clone was seen once. The chain carries TRBV5-4 and TRBJ1-2; 7 nucleotides agree with TRBD1. After removal of 4 bases from V and 2 bases from J, the junction contained 2 bases not matched to a gene. This CDR3 contains 13 residues. CDR1 is SGHNT and CDR2 is YYREEE in the germline V gene (reference sequence). The CDR3 DNA sequence: TGTGCCAGCAGCACGGGACAGAACTATGGCTACACCTTC. It encodes CASSTGQNYGYTF.

The rearrangement uses TRBV5-8 and TRBJ1-5; D is ambiguous. Germline V gives CDR1 SGHTS, CDR2 YDEGEE. This CDR3 contains 13 residues. V shed 0 bases and J shed 5 bases, with 6 bases lying between them. This CDR3 reads CASSLAVDQPQHF. Here the CDR3 DNA reads TGTGCCAGCAGCTTGGCGGTGGATCAGCCCCAGCATTTT.

This clone was counted once. This chain links TRBV30 with TRBJ1-3, with TRBD1 matching over 7 bases. J gave up 5 bases and V 1 base, and 5 bases lay outside the gene matches. This CDR3 contains 14 residues. Germline assignment: CDR1 GTSNPN and CDR2 SVGIG (reference sequence). DNA for the CDR3: TGTGCCTGGAGTGGACAGGGCCACAGAAACACCATATATTTT. Amino acids: CAWSGQGHRNTIYF.

The J gene is TRBJ1-4, the V gene TRBV5-1; perhaps TRBD1 as D (6 bases). CDR3 length: 16 amino acids. Germline V CDR1 and CDR2: SGHRS, YFSETQ. With 4 bases removed from V and 7 bases from J, the gap between germline ends came to 20 bases. DNA of the CDR3: TGCGCCAGCAGCCCAACCCCCCCCAGGGGTGGTGAAAAACTGTTTTTT. It translates to CASSPTPPRGGEKLFF.